This passage covers 24 T cell receptor beta chains from one sample sequenced in a study of beta chain features in type 1 diabetes. Every isolated RNA sample was fully reverse transcribed, so sequencing captured expressed TCRB transcripts. Sequencing used immunoSEQ multiplex PCR; TCRdb keeps in-frame clones, though not all of them. This sample yields about 140,000 clones, of which approximately 9.8% are seen a single time; approximately 0.65% belongs to the top ten. Sequenced input: central memory CD4+ T cells from blood. These receptors all stem from a woman aged 35 to 49 in good health.

The chain has TRBV29-1 and TRBJ1-2; a possible D gene is TRBD1 (5 bases). This CDR3 has 12 residues. Trimming shortened V by 2 bases and J by 9 bases, and 13 bases separated the two germline ends. In germline, CDR1 is SQVTM, CDR2 ANQGSEA. CDR3 bases: TGCAGCGTTGAAAGGGGTCCGGGTCGCTACACCTTC. Its translation is CSVERGPGRYTF. The variable domain in full, completed from reference TRBV29-1 and TRBJ1-2, reads SAVISQKPSRDICQRGTSLTIQCQVDSQVTMMFWYRQQPGQSLTLIATANQGSEATYESGFVIDKFPISRPNLTFSTLTVSNMSPEDSSIYLCSVERGPGRYTFGSGTRLTVV.

This clone was seen a few times. V is TRBV18 and J is TRBJ1-1; D is uncertain. From germline, CDR1 is KGHSH and CDR2 LQKENI. The V end was cut by 1 base, the J end by 7 bases, with 16 bases between. The CDR3 is 15 residues long. The CDR3 reads CASSPQARGSGEAFF. In nucleotides, the CDR3 is TGTGCCAGCTCACCACAGGCCCGGGGATCGGGTGAAGCTTTCTTT.

This chain links TRBV4-2 with TRBJ2-2; 8 bases match TRBD1. The CDR3 covers 15 residues. Germline V gives CDR1 LGHNA, CDR2 YNFKEQ. With 3 bases clipped from V and 6 bases from J, the junction kept 6 bases outside the gene matches. As DNA, the CDR3 is TGTGCCAGCAGCCAGACAGGGACAGGCTCCGGGGAGCTGTTTTTT. Its translation: CASSQTGTGSGELFF.

A few counts support this clone. The chain uses TRBV7-2 and TRBJ2-5; D perhaps matches TRBD2 (6 bases). Germline V gene sequence: CDR1 SGHTA, CDR2 FQGNSA. The CDR3 loop spans 15 amino acids. Trimming removed 1 base at V and 3 bases at J, with 12 bases between. CDR3 DNA: TGTGCCAGCAGCTTAGTGGCTAGCGCCGAAGAGACCCAGTACTTC. Its translation is CASSLVASAEETQYF.

The chain recombines TRBV10-3 with TRBJ2-2; 8 positions agree with TRBD1. The CDR3 consists of 14 residues. CDR1 and CDR2 (germline): ENHRY, SYGVKD. The V gene end was trimmed by 5 bases and the J gene end by 4 bases; junction bases not matched to a gene: 3. CDR3 amino acids: CAISRDRTTGELFF. As DNA, the CDR3 is TGTGCCATCAGTCGGGACAGGACCACCGGGGAGCTGTTTTTT.

This clone was counted a single time. In DNA, the CDR3 is TGTGCCAGCAGCTTGGCCCTACCGGTCAACACTGAAGCTTTCTTT. It encodes CASSLALPVNTEAFF. The chain recombines TRBV5-4 with TRBJ1-1; D remains ambiguous. The CDR3 runs 15 residues. CDR1 is SGHNT and CDR2 is YYREEE in the germline V gene (reference sequence). Trimming left V 0 bases short and J 2 bases short, with 11 bases between.

The sample holds many counts of this clone. J is TRBJ1-2 and V is TRBV7-2, with 9 positions matching TRBD1. Germline assignment: CDR1 SGHTA and CDR2 FQGNSA. Trimming at V came to 1 base and at J to 4 bases, leaving 4 bases not matched to a gene. This CDR3 comprises 15 residues. The CDR3 DNA reads as TGTGCCAGCAGCTTAGAGGGACAGGGCCTCTATGGCTACACCTTC. Protein product: CASSLEGQGLYGYTF. Filled out from reference TRBV7-2 and TRBJ1-2, the complete variable domain reads GAGVSQSPSNKVTEKGKDVELRCDPISGHTALYWYRQSLGQGLEFLIYFQGNSAPDKSGLPSDRFSAERTGGSVSTLTIQRTQQEDSAVYLCASSLEGQGLYGYTFGSGTRLTVV.

In its sample, this clone was seen a few times. This chain joins TRBV2 and TRBJ2-7; TRBD1 matches at 7 bases. Germline trimming cut 6 bases from V and 9 bases from J; bases unmatched to any gene: 8. Germline lookup yields CDR1 SNHLY and CDR2 FYNNEI. The CDR3 length is 12 residues. In DNA form, the CDR3 reads TGTGCCAGCAGCCGGGACAGAGAAGGGCAGTACTTC. Encoded protein: CASSRDREGQYF.

The V and J genes are TRBV5-1 and TRBJ2-3; 11 nucleotides line up with TRBD2. There are 15 residues in the CDR3. Trimming removed 8 bases from V and 4 bases from J; junction bases left unmatched: 9. Germline V CDR1 and CDR2: SGHRS, YFSETQ. As DNA, the CDR3 is TGCGCCAGTCAACTGCTAGCGGGGGGACCAGATACGCAGTATTTT. Its translation: CASQLLAGGPDTQYF.

The table lists this clone with many counts. This sequence joins TRBV6-5 and TRBJ1-2, with D possibly being TRBD1 (6 bases). CDR3 size: 15 residues. With 2 bases removed from V and 7 bases from J, the gap between germline ends came to 17 bases. Germline V gene data show CDR1 as MNHEY and CDR2 as SVGAGI. The chain's CDR3 is CASSYGGWGGSGYTF. The CDR3 DNA is TGTGCCAGCAGTTACGGTGGTTGGGGGGGCTCTGGCTACACCTTC.

This clone turned up a few times. The junction shows a germline mismatch at one end, possibly a read error. The chain employs TRBV7-7 and TRBJ2-5, with D hard to call. This CDR3 contains 12 residues. The germline V gene has CDR1 SSHAT and CDR2 FNYEAQ (reference sequence). The CDR3 sequence: CASSPLQETQYF. The CDR3 DNA sequence: TGTGCTAGCAGCCCCCTCCAGGAGACCCAGTACTTC.

The V and J genes are TRBV2 and TRBJ2-6; 9 bases line up with TRBD1. The CDR3 extends over 18 amino acids. Losses at the gene ends were 4 bases for V and 4 bases for J; bases not matched to a gene: 11. Per germline, CDR1 SNHLY and CDR2 FYNNEI. The CDR3 here is CASSGNLQGAQGANVLTF. The DNA of the CDR3 is TGTGCCAGCAGTGGGAATCTACAGGGGGCGCAGGGGGCCAACGTCCTGACTTTC.

This chain connects TRBV4-2 to TRBJ2-3, with D tentatively TRBD2 (6 bases). The length of the CDR3 is 18 residues. CDR1 and CDR2 from the germline V gene are LGHNA and YNFKEQ. Trimming took 0 bases from V and 2 from J, leaving 18 bases between them. The CDR3: CASSQDSSRGTLTDTQYF. DNA for the CDR3: TGTGCCAGCAGCCAAGATTCGTCCCGCGGGACCCTCACAGATACGCAGTATTTT.

This clone was seen at least ten times. The chain recombines TRBV6-6 with TRBJ1-1; the D gene is possibly TRBD1 (5 bases). The CDR3 totals 12 residues. V was clipped by 7 bases and J by 10 bases, with 16 bases between them. From germline, CDR1 is MNHNY and CDR2 SVGAGI (reference sequence). CDR3 sequence reads: CASTLYQGSAFF. The DNA for the CDR3 is TGTGCCAGCACTTTGTACCAGGGTTCAGCTTTCTTT.

There are a few counts of this clone. J is TRBJ1-6 and V is TRBV2, with 11 bases identical to TRBD1. This CDR3 has 20 amino acids. CDR1 and CDR2 (germline): SNHLY, FYNNEI. Germline trimming cut 7 bases from V and 0 bases from J; bases unmatched to any gene: 14. The CDR3, as DNA: TGTGCCAGCAAGGAGGTCGGGGGACAGGGGGTTACCTCCTATAATTCACCCCTCCACTTT. It translates to CASKEVGGQGVTSYNSPLHF.

V and J are TRBV18 and TRBJ1-2; TRBD1 matches 7 bases. There are 16 residues in the CDR3. Trimming cost V 4 bases and J 6 bases; bases outside gene matches: 14. Looked up from germline, CDR1 is KGHSH and CDR2 is LQKENI. This CDR3 reads CASSQRQGGDQDGYTF. The CDR3 DNA reads as TGTGCCAGCTCACAACGACAGGGTGGTGATCAGGATGGCTACACCTTC.

This clone was counted at least ten times. The chain joins TRBV28 to TRBJ2-5, with unresolved D. Trimming took 7 bases from V and 7 from J, leaving 19 bases between them. There are 14 residues in the CDR3. Germline CDR1 and CDR2: MDHEN and SYDVKM. This chain's CDR3 is CASNPTVSGGTQYF. In DNA form, the CDR3 reads TGTGCCAGCAACCCGACTGTTTCCGGCGGGACCCAGTACTTC.

This clone has more than one count but fewer than ten. The V call is TRBV25-1, the J call TRBJ1-1, with D possibly being TRBD1 (5 bases). CDR3 length: 14 residues. The V and J ends lost 0 bases and 9 bases respectively, with 14 bases between them. Germline assignment: CDR1 MGHDK and CDR2 SYGVNS. This chain's CDR3 is CASSEYQAAGQAFF. The CDR3 nucleotides are TGTGCCAGCAGTGAATATCAAGCGGCGGGGCAAGCTTTCTTT.

V gene TRBV5-1 combines with J gene TRBJ1-2; D perhaps matches TRBD1 (6 bases). Per germline, CDR1 SGHRS and CDR2 YFSETQ. The CDR3 extends over 13 amino acids. Trimming took off 7 bases at V and 3 bases at J, with 13 bases between the two ends. CDR3 amino acids: CASGLDRDYGYTF. CDR3 in DNA: TGCGCCAGCGGCCTGGACAGAGACTATGGCTACACCTTC.

The rearrangement uses TRBV6-5 and TRBJ2-1; 8 nucleotides match TRBD2. The CDR3 runs to 16 residues. Germline trimming cut 4 bases from V and 4 bases from J; bases unmatched to any gene: 9. Per germline, CDR1 MNHEY and CDR2 SVGAGI. In DNA, the CDR3 is TGTGCCAGCAGTTCCCCCCTAAGCGGGGGTTACAATGAGCAGTTCTTC. This gives the protein CASSSPLSGGYNEQFF.

This clone has just a few counts. This rearrangement joins TRBV5-1 to TRBJ1-6; D gene uncertain. The V gene lost 0 bases and the J gene lost 9 bases, with 7 bases spanning the gap. Looked up from germline, CDR1 is SGHRS and CDR2 is YFSETQ. The CDR3 contains 13 residues. The CDR3 bases are TGCGCCAGCAGCTTGGCAGAGGGTTCACCCCTCCACTTT. Translating it yields CASSLAEGSPLHF.

This clone was detected a few times. The chain is built from TRBV9 and TRBJ2-1; 10 bases map to TRBD2. V trimming: 0 bases; J trimming: 3 bases; junction bases outside the gene matches: 0. Germline CDR1 SGDLS, CDR2 YYNGEE. The CDR3 contains 15 residues. CDR3 nucleotides: TGTGCCAGCAGCGTAGCTAGCGGGGGCTACAATGAGCAGTTCTTC. This codes for CASSVASGGYNEQFF.

This clone was seen once. V is TRBV13 and J is TRBJ2-3; D may be TRBD2 (5 bases). The germline gives CDR1 PRHDT, CDR2 FYEKMQ (reference sequence). This CDR3 region has 15 residues. Trimming stripped 2 bases from V and 5 bases from J, with 14 bases between. The CDR3: CASSLFVGVRDTQYF. CDR3 nucleotides: TGTGCCAGCAGCTTATTCGTCGGGGTGAGAGATACGCAGTATTTT.

This clone was picked up a small number of times. The chain has TRBV4-1 and TRBJ1-2, with a possible D match to TRBD1 (5 bases). The V gene's germline CDR1 is MGHRA and CDR2 YSYEKL. The CDR3 loop spans 15 amino acids. Trimming took 0 bases from V and 3 from J, leaving 11 bases between them. The CDR3, as DNA: TGCGCCAGCAGCCAAGATGGGGGGATTGACTATGGCTACACCTTC. Protein sequence: CASSQDGGIDYGYTF.